This TCR beta chain appears in the sequencing data of a study of shared clonotypes between healthy human individuals (TCRdb year 2020). Notes on the research overall: The cohort included three men and two women between 18 and 49 years of age. For each donor, CD4 naive and CD4 memory were each given three plates, CD8 naive was given two plates, and CD8 memory was given one plate. To estimate repertoire size and how much clonotypes are shared between individuals, the study performed deep sequencing of blood TCR repertoires from a handful of healthy adults. To increase sequencing depth and limit assay-specific biases, different laboratories used diverse techniques to prepare libraries and sequence TCR repertoires. Each donor's leukapheresis produced roughly between roughly 0.9 and 9 billion PBMCs. The research as a whole found: Naive subsets generally had larger estimated clonotype richness than memory subsets did. Rarefaction of sorted-subset datasets indicated incomplete sequencing despite the large sequencing depth. When several donors were compared, the shared fraction of clonotypes was about 5.5% for naive CD4, roughly 3.3% for naive CD8, more than 2% for memory CD4, and under 0.5% for memory CD8. Because the study included a small number of donors, the genetic and exposure-history diversity represented was limited. Based on pairwise subsampling, the degree of clonotype sharing among donors was expected to be affected by sequencing depth. Compared with non-shared clonotypes, clonotypes shared by all four sorted-subset donors had higher generation probabilities. Only blood was sampled, and tissue TCR repertoires likely differ from those in blood.

According to the germline V gene (reference sequence), CDR1 reads DFQATT and CDR2 reads SNEGSKA. Relative to germline, V is 8 bases shorter and J is 5 bases shorter, with 12 bases between their ends. From cysteine to phenylalanine, the CDR3 is 11 amino acids long. Solely the CDR3 DNA is kept, with 33 bases framed from the first base. TCR CDR3 regions were amplified from genomic DNA by multiplex PCR using the deep immunoSEQ assay. For each cell subset, the extracted genomic DNA was distributed evenly across all wells of several immunoSEQ 96-well plates, and each plate served as one replicate. For sorted subsets, each replicate PCR was loaded with approximately 0.2 ug genomic DNA, equivalent to about 30,000 T cell genomes. The purified libraries were quantified using a Qubit 3.0 fluorometer, sized with a Bioanalyzer 2100, and then quantified again using the KAPA Library Quantification kit. Each immunoSEQ 96-well plate was sequenced on its own single-read 150-cycle Illumina NextSeq 550 flow cell. In the source study's methods: The immunoSEQ output contained only junctional sequences without quality scores, so filtering could not match that applied to full-length reads. To assign V/J genes and CDR3, sequences were annotated using PyIR, a Python wrapper for IgBLAST v1.9, with IMGT germline references. Reads were filtered out if the reads had weak V/J assignments (E-value above 1e-6), no CDR3, stop codons, out-of-frame junctions, or ambiguous translated residues. A V3J clonotype was defined by an identical inferred V gene, J gene, and CDR3 amino acid sequence. Percentage overlap between repertoires was calculated by dividing the number of shared unique clonotypes by the size of the smaller repertoire. RTK rarefaction, the Chao1 estimator, and Recon v2.1 estimates of unobserved clonotypes were used to assess repertoire richness. Generation probabilities were computed with OLGA for all TCRbeta clonotypes obtained by the gDNA method from four donors. In its TCRdb copy, this immuneACCESS table keeps in-frame sequences only and misses some clones. Where compared with another copy, unresolved V genes explain less than half of these, and the others have no known cause. The V and J calls and clone size are taken from that table; D and trimming were inferred from the DNA. Counted in this sample were around 2.5 million clones; approximately 94% of them appeared once. More than 0.35% of the sample goes to the ten largest clones.

Of note for this clone: Its antigen remains unidentified. No per-base quality is available; no much larger clone lies one base away.

Donors were healthy HIV-negative adults with no recently reported acute infections or vaccinations. Only Caucasian adults living in Nashville, Tennessee, USA were represented among the donors. CD4+ T cells were enriched by magnetic negative selection, after which naive cells were positively selected on CD45RA and the negative fraction was taken as the memory subset. Blood was collected by leukapheresis, and PBMCs were isolated by Ficoll-Histopaque density gradient centrifugation and then cryopreserved in liquid nitrogen vapor phase. Analytical flow cytometry was used to check the purity and quantity of each magnetically sorted T cell population. Each sorted fraction had its genomic DNA isolated and then quantified by UV absorbance on a Nanodrop 2000c.

Recombination linked TRBV20-1 to TRBJ1-1, with a weak D call of TRBD1 (5 bases match). This clonotype was obtained from a man younger than 35 in good health. Some clones in this sample may be carry-over from other donors' samples. The sample consisted of naive CD4+ T cells from PBMCs. The intended sense of this specimen's cell subset or site label: CD45RA+ positively selected. The CDR3 protein sequence reads: CSRFGGTEAFF. The DNA reads as follows: TGCAGTAGGTTCGGGGGGACTGAAGCTTTCTTT.